This record concerns one TCR beta chain sequence. Its target is not known. TCRdb re-clonotyped the PCR reads via MiXCR. The sample consists of some 29,000 clones, roughly 17% of them appearing once. Every patient was untreated before thyroid surgery. Per germline, CDR1 SGDLS and CDR2 YYNGEE. The CDR3 is 14 residues long. Trimming stripped 3 bases from V and 4 bases from J, with 14 bases between. This record belongs to a study of metastatic and nonmetastatic thyroid tumors. Turning to the study itself: Malignant thyroid and benign thyroid patients provided blood and tumor or nodule tissue whose repertoires were compared. Notes on the study in general: Malignant tumors reportedly showed significantly higher TCR beta diversity than benign nodules in both blood and tumor.

The chain recombines TRBV9 with TRBJ2-7; D is ambiguous. This clonotype was obtained from a female donor with papillary thyroid cancer or a benign thyroid nodule (not recorded which). Some clones in this sample may be carry-over from other donors' samples. Material for sequencing was blood. The CDR3 bases are TGTGCCAGCAGCGGTATGGGCATTGCATACGAGCAGTACTTC. Its protein product is CASSGMGIAYEQYF.